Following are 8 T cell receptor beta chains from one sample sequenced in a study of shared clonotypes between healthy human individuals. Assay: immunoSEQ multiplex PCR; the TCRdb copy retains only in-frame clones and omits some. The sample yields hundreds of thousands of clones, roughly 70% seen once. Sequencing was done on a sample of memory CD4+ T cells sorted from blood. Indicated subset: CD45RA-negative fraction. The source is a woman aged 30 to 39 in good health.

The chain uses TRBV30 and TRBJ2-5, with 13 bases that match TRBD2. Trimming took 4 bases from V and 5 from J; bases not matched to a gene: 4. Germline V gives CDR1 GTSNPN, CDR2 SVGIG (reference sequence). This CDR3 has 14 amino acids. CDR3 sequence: CAWTQTSGGETQYF. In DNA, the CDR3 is TGTGCCTGGACCCAGACTAGCGGGGGGGAGACCCAGTACTTC.

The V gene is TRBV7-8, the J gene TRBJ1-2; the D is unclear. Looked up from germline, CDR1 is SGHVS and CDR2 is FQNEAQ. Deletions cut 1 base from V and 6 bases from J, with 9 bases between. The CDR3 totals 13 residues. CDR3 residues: CASSLVGVDGYTF. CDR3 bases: TGTGCCAGCAGCTTAGTTGGTGTGGATGGCTACACCTTC.

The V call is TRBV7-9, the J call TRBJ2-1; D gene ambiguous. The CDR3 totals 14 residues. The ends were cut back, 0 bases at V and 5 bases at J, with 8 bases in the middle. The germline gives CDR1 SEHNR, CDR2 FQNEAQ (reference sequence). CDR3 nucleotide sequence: TGTGCCAGCAGCTTAGCACTGCTGGACAATGAGCAGTTCTTC. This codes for CASSLALLDNEQFF.

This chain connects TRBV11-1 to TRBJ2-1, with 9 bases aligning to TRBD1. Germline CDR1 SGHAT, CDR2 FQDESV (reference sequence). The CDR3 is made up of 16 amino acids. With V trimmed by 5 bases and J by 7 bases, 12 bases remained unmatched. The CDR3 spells CASSRAGTGFRNEQFF. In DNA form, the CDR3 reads TGTGCCAGCAGCCGGGCCGGGACAGGGTTTAGGAATGAGCAGTTCTTC.

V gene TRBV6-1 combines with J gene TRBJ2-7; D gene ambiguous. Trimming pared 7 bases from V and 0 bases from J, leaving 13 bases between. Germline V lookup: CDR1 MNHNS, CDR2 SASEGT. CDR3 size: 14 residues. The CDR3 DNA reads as TGTGCCAGCAAACCCCTGGGCAGCTCCTACGAGCAGTACTTC. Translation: CASKPLGSSYEQYF.

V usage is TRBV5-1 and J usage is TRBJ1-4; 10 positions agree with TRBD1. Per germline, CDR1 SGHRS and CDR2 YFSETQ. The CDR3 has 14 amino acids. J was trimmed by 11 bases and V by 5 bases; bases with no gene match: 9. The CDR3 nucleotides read TGCGCCAGCAGGACCGGGACAGGGGCGGAGAAACTGTTTTTT. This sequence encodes CASRTGTGAEKLFF.

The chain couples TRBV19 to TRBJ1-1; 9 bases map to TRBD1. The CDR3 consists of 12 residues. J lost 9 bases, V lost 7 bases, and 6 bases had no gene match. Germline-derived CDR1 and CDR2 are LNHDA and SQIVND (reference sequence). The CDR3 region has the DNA TGTGCCAGTACCTCGGACAGGGGAAAAGCTTTCTTT. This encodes CASTSDRGKAFF.

The CDR3 sequence: CASRPLGAGELFF. CDR3 DNA sequence: TGTGCCAGCAGGCCTTTGGGGGCCGGGGAGCTGTTTTTT. This chain links TRBV25-1 with TRBJ2-2; D may be TRBD1 or TRBD2 (5 bases each). Germline V CDR1 and CDR2: MGHDK, SYGVNS. V lost 6 bases to trimming and J lost 6 bases, with 11 bases between them. This CDR3 is built from 13 residues. Looking up the rest from reference TRBV25-1 and TRBJ2-2 gives the full variable domain: EADIYQTPRYLVIGTGKKITLECSQTMGHDKMYWYQQDPGMELHLIHYSYGVNSTEKGDLSSESTVSRIRTEHFPLTLESARPSHTSQYLCASRPLGAGELFFGEGSRLTVL.